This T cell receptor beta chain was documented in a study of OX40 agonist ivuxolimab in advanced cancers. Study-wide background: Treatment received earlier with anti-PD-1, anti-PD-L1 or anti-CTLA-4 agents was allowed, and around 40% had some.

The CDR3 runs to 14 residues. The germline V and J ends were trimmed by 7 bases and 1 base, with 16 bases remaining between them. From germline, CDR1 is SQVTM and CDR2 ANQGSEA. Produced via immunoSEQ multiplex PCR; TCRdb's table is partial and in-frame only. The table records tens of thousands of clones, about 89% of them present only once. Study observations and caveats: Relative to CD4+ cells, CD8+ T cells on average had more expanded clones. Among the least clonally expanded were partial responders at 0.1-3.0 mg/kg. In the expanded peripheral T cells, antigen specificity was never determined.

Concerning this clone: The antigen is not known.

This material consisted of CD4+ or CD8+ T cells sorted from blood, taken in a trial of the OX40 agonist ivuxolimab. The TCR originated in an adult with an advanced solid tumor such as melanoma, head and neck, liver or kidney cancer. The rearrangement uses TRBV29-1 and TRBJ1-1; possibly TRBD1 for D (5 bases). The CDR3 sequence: CSAATASKNTEAFF. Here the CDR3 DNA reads TGCAGCGCAGCGACAGCTTCTAAGAACACTGAAGCTTTCTTT.